A selection of T cell receptor beta chains follows, all from one sample in a study of chemoradiotherapy in HPV16-positive cancers. The repertoire was sequenced with immunoSEQ multiplex PCR; TCRdb's copy has only in-frame clones and lacks some. There are approximately 52,000 clones in the sample; roughly nine tenths occur only once, and roughly 3% lies in the top ten. This sample comprised blood, obtained from a patient who underwent chemoradiotherapy. The receptors stem from a human donor with HPV-associated anogenital cancer. The CDR3 runs from the conserved cysteine through the conserved F or W. The order of the fields is clone size, V gene, D gene, J gene, CDR3 DNA, CDR3 protein. A D gene is named only where the DNA matches it firmly. Expanded clones get a size class; other rows say once, few or many, or leave the size out.

size: once; V: TRBV7-2; D: TRBD1; J: TRBJ1-5; DNA: TGTGCCAGCAGCTCGACAGGGGGACAGCCCCAGCATTTT; CDR3: CASSSTGGQPQHF
size: .; V: TRBV4-3; D: TRBD2; J: TRBJ2-3; DNA: TGCGCCAGCAGCCAAGAGATAGCGGGGGGGCTTTTGACAGATACGCAGTATTTT; CDR3: CASSQEIAGGLLTDTQYF
size: .; V: TRBV5-4; D: .; J: TRBJ1-6; DNA: TGTGCCAGCAGCTTTTATCGTGGCAGGGCCACATCACCCCTCCACTTT; CDR3: CASSFYRGRATSPLHF
size: .; V: TRBV4-3; D: .; J: TRBJ2-4; DNA: TGCGCCAGCAGCCAAGATGGGGTGAGGCAAAACATTCAGTACTTC; CDR3: CASSQDGVRQNIQYF
size: once; V: TRBV29-1; D: .; J: TRBJ2-1; DNA: TGCAGCGTTAAATCGGACCCGGCGTGGGGTGAGCAGTTCTTC; CDR3: CSVKSDPAWGEQFF
size: .; V: TRBV7-2; D: .; J: TRBJ1-2; DNA: TGTGCCAGCAGCTCAGAAGCGGGGGGCTACACCTTC; CDR3: CASSSEAGGYTF
size: .; V: TRBV6-7; D: TRBD2; J: TRBJ2-1; DNA: TGTGCCAGCAGTTACTCCACTAGCGGGAACCCCGTCATGTACAATGAGCAGTTCTTC; CDR3: CASSYSTSGNPVMYNEQFF
size: .; V: TRBV5-5; D: .; J: TRBJ2-5; DNA: TGTGCCAGCAGCTTAACAGGGGAGGCGACCCAGTACTTC; CDR3: CASSLTGEATQYF
size: .; V: TRBV7-9; D: TRBD1; J: TRBJ2-7; DNA: TGTGCCAGCAGCTTTAGGGGGACAGGGAAAGGGGAGCAGTACTTC; CDR3: CASSFRGTGKGEQYF
size: .; V: TRBV7-7; D: TRBD2; J: TRBJ2-5; DNA: TGTGCCAGCAGCGCTACTTCGGGAGGAGAGACCCAGTACTTC; CDR3: CASSATSGGETQYF
size: .; V: TRBV7-6; D: TRBD1; J: TRBJ1-5; DNA: TGTGCCAGCAGCTTGTTGCCCCCCGACAGGGGTAGCAATCAGCCCCAGCATTTT; CDR3: CASSLLPPDRGSNQPQHF
size: .; V: TRBV28; D: .; J: TRBJ1-6; DNA: TGTGCCAGCATACAGACTACCTATAATTCACCCCTCCACTTT; CDR3: CASIQTTYNSPLHF
size: .; V: TRBV5-1; D: .; J: TRBJ2-2; DNA: TGCGCCAGCAGCTCGGGGTTCCGAGGCGGGGAGCTGTTTTTT; CDR3: CASSSGFRGGELFF
size: .; V: TRBV20-1; D: .; J: TRBJ2-7; DNA: TGCAGTGCTAGCCTTCTCAAGGAGCAGTACTTC; CDR3: CSASLLKEQYF
size: .; V: TRBV29-1; D: .; J: TRBJ2-3; DNA: TGCAGCGTTGAAGAATCTAGCACAGATACGCAGTATTTT; CDR3: CSVEESSTDTQYF
size: .; V: TRBV19; D: .; J: TRBJ2-5; DNA: TGTGCCAGTAGTATGGGCGGGGCTCAAGAGACCCAGTACTTC; CDR3: CASSMGGAQETQYF
size: .; V: TRBV12-5; D: .; J: TRBJ1-1; DNA: TGTGCTAGTGGTCCCCAGTCGGGTCTGAACACTGAAGCTTTCTTT; CDR3: CASGPQSGLNTEAFF
size: .; V: TRBV5-1; D: TRBD1; J: TRBJ1-1; DNA: TGCGCCAGCAGCCCTAAACGGACAGGGGTGGACGAAGCTTTCTTT; CDR3: CASSPKRTGVDEAFF
size: .; V: TRBV10-3; D: .; J: TRBJ1-2; DNA: TGTGCCATCATGGACTTTGGGGAGATCAACTATGGCTACACCTTC; CDR3: CAIMDFGEINYGYTF
size: .; V: TRBV4-2; D: .; J: TRBJ1-6; DNA: TGTGCCAGCAGCCAAGATAACAGGGTAGATTCACCCCTCCACTTT; CDR3: CASSQDNRVDSPLHF
size: .; V: TRBV7-8; D: .; J: TRBJ2-7; DNA: TGTGCCAGCAGTTTCACCAGCGGGCAGCAACAAGAGCAGTACTTC; CDR3: CASSFTSGQQQEQYF
size: .; V: TRBV6-5; D: .; J: TRBJ1-5; DNA: TGTGCCAGCACCCGTTTTGTGGGCGTGGATCAGCCCCAGCATTTT; CDR3: CASTRFVGVDQPQHF
size: .; V: TRBV30; D: TRBD1; J: TRBJ1-5; DNA: TGTGCCTGGAGCGGGGGACAGGGTCAGCCCCAGCATTTT; CDR3: CAWSGGQGQPQHF
size: .; V: TRBV7-8; D: .; J: TRBJ2-3; DNA: TGTGCCAGCAGCCCGCCGTCCAGCGGTTACACAGATACGCAGTATTTT; CDR3: CASSPPSSGYTDTQYF
size: once; V: TRBV7-6; D: TRBD2; J: TRBJ2-7; DNA: TGTGCCAGCAGCTTAGTAGCGGGAGGGATGTCCTACGAGCAGTACTTC; CDR3: CASSLVAGGMSYEQYF
size: .; V: TRBV9; D: TRBD1; J: TRBJ1-6; DNA: TGTGCCAGCAGCGGTGGACAGGTCTATAATTCACCCCTCCACTTT; CDR3: CASSGGQVYNSPLHF
size: .; V: TRBV7-2; D: TRBD2; J: TRBJ2-1; DNA: TGTGCCAGCAGCAACCATCGACTAGCGGGAGGAAATGAGCAGTTCTTC; CDR3: CASSNHRLAGGNEQFF
size: once; V: TRBV7-7; D: .; J: TRBJ1-1; DNA: TGTGCTAGCAGCCCCCTCAACACTGAAGCTTTCTTT; CDR3: CASSPLNTEAFF
size: .; V: TRBV7-2; D: .; J: TRBJ1-6; DNA: TGTGCCAGCGGTCAGGGAACCAGCTCCTATAATTCACCCCTCCACTTT; CDR3: CASGQGTSSYNSPLHF
size: .; V: TRBV7-2; D: .; J: TRBJ1-1; DNA: TGTGCCAGCAGCTTTGGCAGGCCGAACACTGAAGCTTTCTTT; CDR3: CASSFGRPNTEAFF
size: .; V: TRBV6-6; D: .; J: TRBJ1-3; DNA: TGTGCCAGCAGAGCAAGTGGAAACACCATATATTTT; CDR3: CASRASGNTIYF
size: .; V: TRBV7-8; D: .; J: TRBJ2-5; DNA: TGTGCCAGCAGCTTTTTTTCAGAGACCCAGTACTTC; CDR3: CASSFFSETQYF
size: .; V: TRBV6-5; D: .; J: TRBJ1-2; DNA: TGTGCCAGCAGTGACAACTATGGCTACACCTTC; CDR3: CASSDNYGYTF
size: .; V: TRBV7-9; D: .; J: TRBJ2-4; DNA: TGTGCCAGCAGCCTCCCGGGACTTGGGCCCAAAAACATTCAGTACTTC; CDR3: CASSLPGLGPKNIQYF
size: .; V: TRBV25-1; D: TRBD1; J: TRBJ2-2; DNA: TGTGCCAGCAGTGCCTCAGGGGGCGGGCCCGGGGAGCTGTTTTTT; CDR3: CASSASGGGPGELFF
size: .; V: TRBV2; D: TRBD1; J: TRBJ2-1; DNA: TGTGCCAGCAGTCCCGGGACAGGATTTTACAATGAGCAGTTCTTC; CDR3: CASSPGTGFYNEQFF
size: .; V: TRBV5-4; D: TRBD2; J: TRBJ2-1; DNA: TGTGCCAGCAGCCAGCAGAGAGCGGGGGCCTACAATGAGCAGTTCTTC; CDR3: CASSQQRAGAYNEQFF
size: .; V: TRBV19; D: .; J: TRBJ1-6; DNA: TGTGCCAGTAGTATCCAAGGCTCCTATAATTCACCCCTCCACTTT; CDR3: CASSIQGSYNSPLHF
size: .; V: TRBV9; D: .; J: TRBJ1-3; DNA: TGTGCCAGCAGCGTAGTGGGGGGAAACACCATATATTTT; CDR3: CASSVVGGNTIYF
size: .; V: TRBV6-1; D: TRBD1; J: TRBJ1-2; DNA: TGTGCCAGCAGTGAACATGGACAGGGGGCGCGAGGCTACACCTTC; CDR3: CASSEHGQGARGYTF
size: few; V: TRBV5-1; D: TRBD2; J: TRBJ2-1; DNA: TGCGCCAGCAGCTTGGCCCCTAGCGGGGGTGAGCAGTTCTTC; CDR3: CASSLAPSGGEQFF
size: .; V: TRBV5-1; D: .; J: TRBJ2-6; DNA: TGCGCCAGCAGCTTAATGTCGGGGTCCGGGGCCAACGTCCTGACTTTC; CDR3: CASSLMSGSGANVLTF